This TCR beta chain was retrieved from a study of blood T cell repertoires in COVID-19. Looking at the study overall: COVID-19 samples, acute and convalescent, were from the United States, Italy and Spain. T cells, B-cell-depleted T cells, or PBMCs supplied cDNA or gDNA.

Per germline, CDR1 SGHRS and CDR2 YFSETQ. The V segment lost 0 bases and the J segment 2 bases; nucleotides outside the gene matches: 6. This CDR3 has 16 residues. Authors' processing steps: Amplification with reference gene primers provided the estimates of nucleated cell counts. The assay was immunoSEQ multiplex PCR, and TCRdb's table has in-frame clones only and misses some. The V and J calls and clone size are taken from that table; D and trimming were inferred from the DNA. The sample consists of some 120,000 clones, more than 70% of them appearing once. The origin of this receptor is an elderly man with active or convalescent COVID-19. Specimen: peripheral blood. The chain combines TRBV5-1 with TRBJ2-3; TRBD1 aligns across 7 bases. CDR3 DNA: TGCGCCAGCAGCTTGGCCCTTGACAGGGACACAGATACGCAGTATTTT. It specifies CASSLALDRDTDTQYF. Combining the CDR3 with reference TRBV5-1 and TRBJ2-3 gives the whole variable domain KAGVTQTPRYLIKTRGQQVTLSCSPISGHRSVSWYQQTPGQGLQFLFEYFSETQRNKGNFPGRFSGRQFSNSRSEMNVSTLELGDSALYLCASSLALDRDTDTQYFGPGTRLTVL.